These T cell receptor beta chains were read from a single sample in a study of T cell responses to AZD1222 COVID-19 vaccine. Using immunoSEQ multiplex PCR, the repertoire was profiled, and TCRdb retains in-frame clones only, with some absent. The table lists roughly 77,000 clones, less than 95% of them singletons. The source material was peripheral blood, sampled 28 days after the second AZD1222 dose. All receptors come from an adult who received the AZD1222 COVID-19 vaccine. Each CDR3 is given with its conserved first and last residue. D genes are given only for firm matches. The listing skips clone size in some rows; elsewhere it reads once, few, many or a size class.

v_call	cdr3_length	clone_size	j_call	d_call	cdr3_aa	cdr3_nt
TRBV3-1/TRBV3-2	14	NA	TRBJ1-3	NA	CASSRGERGNTIYF	TGTGCCAGCAGCCGGGGGGAGCGCGGAAACACCATATATTTT
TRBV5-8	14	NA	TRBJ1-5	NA	CASSRRQAEQPQHF	TGTGCCAGCAGCCGGAGACAGGCGGAGCAGCCCCAGCATTTT
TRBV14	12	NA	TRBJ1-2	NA	CASSYYRDGYTF	TGTGCCAGCAGCTACTACAGGGATGGCTACACCTTC
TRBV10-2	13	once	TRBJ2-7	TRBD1	CASSGQGINEQYF	TGCGCCAGCAGTGGACAGGGGATCAACGAGCAGTACTTC
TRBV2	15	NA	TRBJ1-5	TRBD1	CASSAYRGVTQPQHF	TGTGCCAGCAGCGCCTACAGGGGAGTTACCCAGCCCCAGCATTTT
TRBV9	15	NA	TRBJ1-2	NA	CASSVVPGVAYGYTF	TGTGCCAGCAGCGTAGTCCCGGGGGTGGCCTATGGCTACACCTTC
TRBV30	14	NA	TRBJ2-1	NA	CAWSVISGLDEQFF	TGTGCCTGGAGTGTAATTTCGGGGTTGGATGAGCAGTTCTTC
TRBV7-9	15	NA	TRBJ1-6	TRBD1	CASSLGQGKYSPLHF	TGTGCCAGCAGCCTGGGACAGGGGAAATACTCACCCCTCCACTTT
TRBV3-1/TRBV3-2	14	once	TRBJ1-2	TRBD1	CASSQSQGAGGYTF	TGTGCCAGCAGCCAATCACAGGGGGCAGGTGGCTACACCTTC
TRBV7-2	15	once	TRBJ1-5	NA	CASSLSRIRDQPQHF	TGTGCCAGCAGCTTAAGTCGAATTCGGGATCAGCCCCAGCATTTT
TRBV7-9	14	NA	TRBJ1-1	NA	CASSLSMGEPEAFF	TGTGCCAGCAGCCTCTCGATGGGGGAACCTGAAGCTTTCTTT
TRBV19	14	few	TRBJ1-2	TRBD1	CASRSTGVRFGYTF	TGTGCCAGTAGATCGACAGGGGTCCGTTTTGGCTACACCTTC
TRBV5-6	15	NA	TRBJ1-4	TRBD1	CASSTPGQTNEKLFF	TGTGCCAGCAGCACCCCGGGACAGACTAATGAAAAACTGTTTTTT
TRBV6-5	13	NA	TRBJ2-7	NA	CASSYEGVYEQYF	TGTGCCAGCAGTTACGAGGGGGTCTACGAGCAGTACTTC
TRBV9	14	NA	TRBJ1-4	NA	CASSVTANHEKLFF	TGTGCCAGCAGCGTGACGGCAAATCATGAAAAACTGTTTTTT
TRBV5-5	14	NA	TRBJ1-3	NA	CASSFTGLGNTIYF	TGTGCCAGCAGCTTCACAGGGCTTGGAAACACCATATATTTT
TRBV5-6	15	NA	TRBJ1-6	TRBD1	CASSLGGTGPSPLHF	TGTGCCAGCAGCTTGGGTGGGACAGGGCCTTCACCCCTCCACTTT
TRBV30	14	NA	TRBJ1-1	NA	CAWTHRELNTEAFF	TGTGCCTGGACCCACAGGGAGCTAAACACTGAAGCTTTCTTT
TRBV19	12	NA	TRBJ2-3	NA	CASSKTTDTQYF	TGTGCCAGTAGTAAGACTACCGATACGCAGTATTTT
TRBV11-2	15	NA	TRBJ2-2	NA	CASSLLQVDTGELFF	TGTGCCAGCAGCTTACTACAGGTAGACACCGGGGAGCTGTTTTTT
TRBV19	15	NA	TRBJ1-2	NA	CASSIAVGQFYGYTF	TGTGCCAGTAGTATAGCCGTAGGACAGTTCTATGGCTACACCTTC
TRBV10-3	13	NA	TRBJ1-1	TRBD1	CAITDRADTEAFF	TGTGCCATCACCGACAGGGCGGACACTGAAGCTTTCTTT